The rows below give T cell receptor beta chains drawn from one sample of a study of blood T cell repertoires in COVID-19. Clones were sequenced by immunoSEQ multiplex PCR, and TCRdb holds only the in-frame ones, with some missing. The table includes some 190,000 clones, around 85% detected once. Material: PBMCs or T cells enriched from blood (not recorded which). All receptors derive from a woman younger than 45 who had recovered from COVID-19. CDR3s include the opening cysteine and the closing phenylalanine or tryptophan. D genes are given only for firm matches. A row's size may be missing; if present it is once, few, many or a size class.

>TRBV19|TRBJ2-7|TRBD2|many
TGTGCCAGTAGCCTTCAAGGCAGGACTAGCGGGACCTACGAGCAGTACTTC
CASSLQGRTSGTYEQYF
>TRBV19|TRBJ1-3|NA|NA
TGTGCCAGTAGCGAGATAAACTCTGGAAACACCATATATTTT
CASSEINSGNTIYF
>TRBV28|TRBJ1-2|TRBD1|NA
TGTGCCAGCAGTTTAAGGACAGGGATTTATGGCTACACCTTC
CASSLRTGIYGYTF
>TRBV2|TRBJ1-5|TRBD1|once
TGTGCCAGCATCGGGGGACAGGGGCTCAATCAGCCCCAGCATTTT
CASIGGQGLNQPQHF
>TRBV7-8|TRBJ1-6|NA|NA
TGTGCCAGCACGGCCATCGACAGCACCAATTCACCCCTCCACTTT
CASTAIDSTNSPLHF
>TRBV7-6|TRBJ2-7|NA|NA
TGTGCCAGCAGCCTACTGACAGGTGACGAGCAGTACTTC
CASSLLTGDEQYF
>TRBV2|TRBJ2-5|NA|NA
TGTGCCAGCAGTGAAATGACGACAGGCACCGAGACCCAGTACTTC
CASSEMTTGTETQYF
>TRBV7-8|TRBJ2-3|NA|NA
TGTGCCAGCTCCGGGGTTTGGACAGATACGCAGTATTTT
CASSGVWTDTQYF
>TRBV24-1|TRBJ2-1|NA|NA
TGTGCCACCAGTGATTTGGTAGGGGGGCAGTTCTTC
CATSDLVGGQFF
>TRBV2|TRBJ1-5|NA|NA
TGTGCCAGCAGGAGGGGGGGGAGTCAGCCCCAGCATTTT
CASRRGGSQPQHF
>TRBV7-9|TRBJ2-7|NA|NA
TGTGCCAGCAGCCCCCCCGACGAGCAGTACTTC
CASSPPDEQYF
>TRBV28|TRBJ1-1|NA|NA
TGTGCCAGCGCGGCAGGGGCGATGAACACTGAAGCTTTCTTT
CASAAGAMNTEAFF
>TRBV5-1|TRBJ1-6|NA|few
TGCGCCAGCAGCCGAATCGGGGATAATTCACCCCTCCACTTT
CASSRIGDNSPLHF
>TRBV5-1|TRBJ1-2|TRBD1|few
TGCGCCAGCAGCCTTCGGGACAGCTATGGCTACACCTTC
CASSLRDSYGYTF
>TRBV18|TRBJ1-6|TRBD1|NA
TGTGCCAGCTCACTGGGACAGGCGAGCTCCTATAATTCACCCCTCCACTTT
CASSLGQASSYNSPLHF
>TRBV12-3/TRBV12-4|TRBJ1-3|NA|NA
TGTGCCAGCAGGCGCCAGGTCGGAAACACCATATATTTT
CASRRQVGNTIYF
>TRBV9|TRBJ2-2|TRBD2|NA
TGTGCCAGCAGCGTAGACCCTAGCGGGAGGGCCGGGGAGCTGTTTTTT
CASSVDPSGRAGELFF
>TRBV5-5|TRBJ1-1|NA|NA
TGTGCCAGCAGCTTGGGATCAGTGGGGGGGACTGAAGCTTTCTTT
CASSLGSVGGTEAFF
>TRBV7-9|TRBJ2-5|NA|few
TGTGCCAGCAGCTTCGTGGGCAGGGAAGAGACCCAGTACTTC
CASSFVGREETQYF
>TRBV11-2|TRBJ1-1|NA|NA
TGTGCCAGCAGCTTTCTCGGGGGGCCGAACACTGAAGCTTTCTTT
CASSFLGGPNTEAFF
>TRBV9|TRBJ2-1|TRBD2|NA
TGTGCCAGCAGCGTAGCTCTAGCGGGAGCCTACAATGAGCAGTTCTTC
CASSVALAGAYNEQFF
>TRBV19|TRBJ2-3|NA|few
TGTGCCACCACCGGCCGGGGTAGCACAGATACGCAGTATTTT
CATTGRGSTDTQYF
>TRBV7-2|TRBJ2-3|TRBD2|NA
TGTGCCAGCAGCTTAGGACCACTAGCGGGAGGGGACACAGATACGCAGTATTTT
CASSLGPLAGGDTDTQYF
>TRBV29-1|TRBJ1-1|NA|once
TGCAGCGTTGACAGGGTAGAAGCTTTCTTT
CSVDRVEAFF
>TRBV7-2|TRBJ1-1|TRBD1|NA
TGTGCCAGCAGCTTAGTTGCCGGGGGCAGGGGGCGAACTGAAGCTTTCTTT
CASSLVAGGRGRTEAFF
>TRBV29-1|TRBJ1-1|NA|NA
TGCAGCGTTGACAGGTTAGACACTGAAGCTTTCTTT
CSVDRLDTEAFF
>TRBV10-1|TRBJ2-4|TRBD1|NA
TGCGCCAGCAGTGAATTTCTAGGACAGGGCGGAAACATTCAGTACTTC
CASSEFLGQGGNIQYF
>TRBV28|TRBJ2-1|NA|NA
TGTGCCAGCAGTTCTCAGGGCCAGGGGCGCAATGAGCAGTTCTTC
CASSSQGQGRNEQFF
>TRBV6-5|TRBJ1-1|NA|NA
TGTGCCAGCGGGCCACGCGTAGGGGGGAACACTGAAGCTTTCTTT
CASGPRVGGNTEAFF
>TRBV11-2|TRBJ2-7|TRBD1|few
TGTGCCAGCAGCCGCCGAGACAGGGGTTTCTACGAGCAGTACTTC
CASSRRDRGFYEQYF
>TRBV28|TRBJ2-3|TRBD2|NA
TGTGCCAGCAGTCTCACCGGGACTAGCGCCACAGATACGCAGTATTTT
CASSLTGTSATDTQYF
>TRBV11-3|TRBJ1-1|NA|NA
TGTGCCAGCAGCTTAGAGCCGGGGGACACTGAAGCTTTCTTT
CASSLEPGDTEAFF
>TRBV18|TRBJ1-6|NA|NA
TGTGCCAGCTCACCTAGCTCCTATAATTCACCCCTCCACTTT
CASSPSSYNSPLHF
>TRBV6-5|TRBJ1-2|TRBD1|NA
TGTGCCAGCAGAGGACAGGGCTTTTACTATGGCTACACCTTC
CASRGQGFYYGYTF
>TRBV12-3/TRBV12-4|TRBJ2-1|NA|NA
TGTGCCAGCAGTTTCAACAATGAGCAGTTCTTC
CASSFNNEQFF
>TRBV19|TRBJ2-5|NA|few
TGTGCCAGTAGTATTGGGAGTAAAGAGACCCAGTACTTC
CASSIGSKETQYF
>TRBV5-6|TRBJ2-1|TRBD2|few
TGTGCCAGCAGCTTGATCGCGGGGGGACAATACAATGAGCAGTTCTTC
CASSLIAGGQYNEQFF
>TRBV7-3|TRBJ2-2|TRBD2|NA
TGTGCCAGCAGCCCAAGCCTAGCGGGAGCCGGCGGGGAGCTGTTTTTT
CASSPSLAGAGGELFF
>TRBV6-4|TRBJ2-1|NA|NA
TGTGCCAGCAGTGATCGGGTTTTGAATGAGCAGTTCTTC
CASSDRVLNEQFF
>TRBV5-4|TRBJ1-2|NA|NA
TGTGCCAGCAGCTTACCCGGGGGCTATGGCTACACCTTC
CASSLPGGYGYTF
>TRBV5-6|TRBJ2-6|NA|NA
TGTGCCAGCAGCTTGTCGCGTGGTTGGGGGGCCAACGTCCTGACTTTC
CASSLSRGWGANVLTF
>TRBV19|TRBJ1-1|NA|NA
TGTGCCAGTAGCGCGGGGGCCACTGAAGCTTTCTTT
CASSAGATEAFF
>TRBV18|TRBJ1-5|NA|NA
TGTGCCAGCTCACCCCTCGGCAGGGTCAATCAGCCCCAGCATTTT
CASSPLGRVNQPQHF
>TRBV2|TRBJ2-2|TRBD2|NA
TGTGCCAGCAGTAAAAGAGTGGGACTAGGGGGCACCGGGGAGCTGTTTTTT
CASSKRVGLGGTGELFF
>TRBV28|TRBJ2-3|TRBD2|NA
TGTGCCAGCAGTTTGGGGCGGGGGGACTATACGCAGTATTTT
CASSLGRGDYTQYF
>TRBV4-1|TRBJ1-5|NA|NA
TGCGCCAGCAGCCTCACCTTGGGAGGGTGGAATCAGCCCCAGCATTTT
CASSLTLGGWNQPQHF
>TRBV29-1|TRBJ2-7|NA|once
TGCAGCGTTACAGGGCCCGCATCTTCCTACGAGCAGTACTTC
CSVTGPASSYEQYF
>TRBV18|TRBJ1-2|TRBD1|NA
TGTGCCAGCTCACCTGGACAGGGTCAACTCAACTATGGCTACACCTTC
CASSPGQGQLNYGYTF
>TRBV25-1|TRBJ2-3|TRBD2|NA
TGTGCCAGCAGTGAATATGGGACTAGCGGGAGGCCCAAAGATACGCAGTATTTT
CASSEYGTSGRPKDTQYF
>TRBV4-1|TRBJ2-4|TRBD2|few
TGCGCCAGCAGCCAAGAAATATCTCGGGTAGCGGGAGGTGGGGCCAAAAACATTCAGTACTTC
CASSQEISRVAGGGAKNIQYF
>TRBV18|TRBJ1-5|NA|NA
TGTGCCAGCTCACAAGGGGCTTATCAGCCCCAGCATTTT
CASSQGAYQPQHF
>TRBV5-1|TRBJ2-2|TRBD2|NA
TGCGCCAGCAGCTTGACACTAGCGGGCACCGGGGAGCTGTTTTTT
CASSLTLAGTGELFF
>TRBV7-7|TRBJ2-3|NA|NA
TGTGCTAGCAGCCCAAGGGGAAGTTCTAGCACAGATACGCAGTATTTT
CASSPRGSSSTDTQYF
>TRBV7-3|TRBJ2-2|NA|NA
TGTGCCAGCAGCCCTCGGACAGGGGGCGTTTTAGCGGGAGGGGATACCGGGGAGCTGTTTTTT
CASSPRTGGVLAGGDTGELFF
>TRBV25-1|TRBJ2-7|NA|NA
TGTGCCAGCAGTGAATCGTCAGGGTCCTACGAGCAGTACTTC
CASSESSGSYEQYF
>TRBV19|TRBJ2-5|NA|once
TGTGCCAGTAGTATAGTGGTTTCCGGCGGGGAGACCCAGTACTTC
CASSIVVSGGETQYF
>TRBV9|TRBJ2-2|NA|NA
TGTGCCAGCAGGGGGGCGGGAGTTGACACCGGGGAGCTGTTTTTT
CASRGAGVDTGELFF
>TRBV6-5|TRBJ1-6|TRBD1|NA
TGTGCCAGCAGACCCGGGACAGGGGAGGATTCACCCCTCCACTTT
CASRPGTGEDSPLHF
>TRBV5-1|TRBJ2-3|NA|NA
TGCGCCAGCAGCTTCGGCACCCGGGGAGATACGCAGTATTTT
CASSFGTRGDTQYF
>TRBV2|TRBJ2-2|TRBD2|NA
TGTGCCAGCAGGAAGGTAGCGGGAGTCGCCGGGGAGCTGTTTTTT
CASRKVAGVAGELFF